What follows describes a single T cell receptor beta chain. The sample originates from a study of blood T cell repertoires in COVID-19. Turning to the study itself: The analysed material was cDNA or gDNA that came from T cells, B-cell-depleted T cells, or PBMCs.

Across 20 to 25 US areas, participants ranged in age from 18 to 89 years. In the 2 weeks before study entry, exposed participants met a COVID-19 case, which was PCR-confirmed or clinician-diagnosed. The method was immunoSEQ multiplex PCR; TCRdb's version includes in-frame clones alone and lacks a portion of them. The table shows about 430,000 clones, with around nine tenths occurring only once. This CDR3 is built from 16 residues. The germline V gene encodes CDR1 SGDLS and CDR2 YYNGEE. V lost 2 bases and J 1 base, leaving 12 bases between the germline ends. The chain carries TRBV9 and TRBJ2-2, with D possibly TRBD2 on 5 matching bases. Material: PBMCs or T cells enriched from blood (not recorded which). The TCR was taken from a woman aged 18-35 years who had been exposed to COVID-19. In DNA, the CDR3 is TGTGCCAGCAGCGTCCGCTCACGGGGGAACACCGGGGAGCTGTTTTTT. Amino acids: CASSVRSRGNTGELFF.